This is a list of T cell receptor beta chains from one sample in a study of T cell changes during pregnancy in multiple sclerosis. TCRdb keeps only in-frame clones here, not all; method: immunoSEQ multiplex PCR. The table records tens of thousands of clones, 90% to 95% of them present only once. The sample consisted of peripheral blood, taken in the third trimester of pregnancy. These receptors were collected from a female donor in good health, enrolled as a control in a pregnancy study. Each CDR3 is given with its conserved first and last residue. A D gene is named only where the DNA matches it firmly. Only part of the rows carry a size: once, few, many, or a class if the clone is expanded.

TRBV5-1	-	-	TRBJ2-3	TGCGCCAGCAGCTCGGGACTCCCGAACACAGATACGCAGTATTTT	CASSSGLPNTDTQYF
TRBV20-1	-	-	TRBJ2-5	TGCAGTTGGGGCTTAGAGACCCAGTACTTC	CSWGLETQYF
TRBV9	TRBD1	-	TRBJ1-1	TGTGCCAGCAGCGTAGGAATTGGACAGGGGGTAGGGAACACTGAAGCTTTCTTT	CASSVGIGQGVGNTEAFF
TRBV5-1	TRBD1	-	TRBJ1-1	TGCGCCAGCGGATGGACAGGGGGGACTGAAGCTTTCTTT	CASGWTGGTEAFF
TRBV9	-	-	TRBJ2-3	TGTGCCAGCAGCGTAGGATCCGGAGCCCTCACAGATACGCAGTATTTT	CASSVGSGALTDTQYF
TRBV19	TRBD2	-	TRBJ2-2	TGTGCCAGTAGTATAGGTCTACTAGCGGGAGCCTCCGGGGAGCTGTTTTTT	CASSIGLLAGASGELFF
TRBV10-3	-	-	TRBJ1-1	TGTGCCATCAGTCAGGGTGGTGGGGACACTGAAGCTTTCTTT	CAISQGGGDTEAFF
TRBV11-3	TRBD2	once	TRBJ2-7	TGTGCCAGCAGCGCCGCTAGCGGGAGGTCGAACGAGCAGTACTTC	CASSAASGRSNEQYF
TRBV15	TRBD1	-	TRBJ1-3	TGTGCCACCAGCAGGGGGGACAGCGAGCTCCACACCATATATTTT	CATSRGDSELHTIYF
TRBV18	-	-	TRBJ1-2	TGTGCCAGCTCACCCCCCCGGTGGTCTAACTATGGCTACACCTTC	CASSPPRWSNYGYTF
TRBV10-3	TRBD1	-	TRBJ1-1	TGTGCCATCAGTGAAGGTGACAGGGTGGCCGCTGAAGCTTTCTTT	CAISEGDRVAAEAFF
TRBV4-3	-	-	TRBJ1-3	TGCGCCAGCAGCCAAGATTTTGGCCAGTCTGGAAACACCATATATTTT	CASSQDFGQSGNTIYF
TRBV2	TRBD1	-	TRBJ1-4	TGTGCCAGTGGCCGTTTGGGACAGGCTAATGAAAAACTGTTTTTT	CASGRLGQANEKLFF
TRBV19	TRBD1	-	TRBJ2-5	TGTGCCAGTTGCGCCGGGACAGGGGGACAAGAGACCCAGTACTTC	CASCAGTGGQETQYF
TRBV9	-	once	TRBJ2-1	TGTGCCAGCAGCGTAACGGGACAAACCTACAATGAGCAGTTCTTC	CASSVTGQTYNEQFF
TRBV7-9	-	-	TRBJ1-1	TGTGCCAGCAGCCAGGGGTCGGGGGGCCAAGCTTTCTTT	CASSQGSGGQAFF
TRBV4-3	TRBD2	-	TRBJ2-7	TGCGCCAGCAGCCAAGGGCTAGCGGTATACGAGCAGTACTTC	CASSQGLAVYEQYF
TRBV4-1	TRBD2	-	TRBJ2-3	TGCGCCAGCAGCCAAGGGACTAGCGGGGGGCTGGATTTT	CASSQGTSGGLDF
TRBV28	TRBD2	once	TRBJ2-7	TGTGCCAGCAGTTTTGGGACTACTGGCGAGCAGTACTTC	CASSFGTTGEQYF
TRBV30	TRBD2	-	TRBJ2-7	TGTGCCTGGAGTGTAGCCAGCGGGAGATCCGAGCAGTACTTC	CAWSVASGRSEQYF
TRBV7-2	TRBD2	-	TRBJ2-7	TGTGCCAGCAGCTTAGTAGCGGGAGGCCAATACGAGCAGTACTTC	CASSLVAGGQYEQYF
TRBV5-1	TRBD1	once	TRBJ1-2	TGCGCCAGCAGCTTCCTGGAAGAGGGGGCTGGGTATGGCTACACCTTC	CASSFLEEGAGYGYTF
TRBV11-2	TRBD1	once	TRBJ1-1	TGTGCCAGCAGCCACCACAGGGGTGGGAACACTGAAGCTTTCTTT	CASSHHRGGNTEAFF
TRBV6-5	TRBD2	-	TRBJ2-5	TGTGCCAGCAGTTACTCGGTAGCGGGGGGGGTAGAGACCCAGTACTTC	CASSYSVAGGVETQYF
TRBV29-1	-	-	TRBJ1-4	TGCAGCGTATCCCCCGCAGGGGCGAATGAAAAACTGTTTTTT	CSVSPAGANEKLFF
TRBV5-5	-	once	TRBJ1-5	TGTGCCAGCAGCCCCAAACAGGGCTATAGCAATCAGCCCCAGCATTTT	CASSPKQGYSNQPQHF
TRBV27	TRBD2	-	TRBJ2-5	TGTGCCAGCAGTTTATGGGTCAGCGGGGGGCTTCAAGAGACCCAGTACTTC	CASSLWVSGGLQETQYF
TRBV9	-	-	TRBJ1-4	TGTGCCAGCGGACGATCGGGATCAGGCGAAAAACTGTTTTTT	CASGRSGSGEKLFF
TRBV18	TRBD1	-	TRBJ2-7	TGTGCCAGCTCACCTAATGACAGGGTAACGGGCGAGCAGTACTTC	CASSPNDRVTGEQYF
TRBV7-2	-	-	TRBJ1-2	TGTGCCAGCAGCTCTGACCCAGGGATGCGCTACACCTTC	CASSSDPGMRYTF
TRBV6-6	TRBD2	-	TRBJ2-3	TGTGCCAGCAGTTACTCGACTAGCGGCACAGATACGCAGTATTTT	CASSYSTSGTDTQYF
TRBV5-1	TRBD1	-	TRBJ2-1	TGCGCCAGCAGCTCGATCCCGGGACAGGGGACCCATGAGCAGTTCTTC	CASSSIPGQGTHEQFF
TRBV5-4	-	-	TRBJ2-7	TGTGCCAGCAGCTTAGGGGGACACAGCTCCTACGAGCAGTACTTC	CASSLGGHSSYEQYF
TRBV4-1	TRBD1	-	TRBJ2-5	TGCGCCAGCAGCCCAAAGGGACAGGGTGATTCAGGGACCCAGTACTTC	CASSPKGQGDSGTQYF
TRBV5-1	-	-	TRBJ2-2	TGCGCCAGCAGCTCGGAACAGGGTCTCTCGAACACCGGGGAGCTGTTTTTT	CASSSEQGLSNTGELFF
TRBV4-2	-	once	TRBJ2-3	TGTGCCAGCAGCCAAGACCTAAGACTCACAGATACGCAGTATTTT	CASSQDLRLTDTQYF
TRBV6-5	TRBD1	-	TRBJ1-2	TGTGCCAGCAGTTACGGGACAGGGGGCAACTATGGCTACACCTTC	CASSYGTGGNYGYTF
TRBV7-8	TRBD2	-	TRBJ2-7	TGTGCCAGCAGCCGGGACTACCTACAGCAGTACTTC	CASSRDYLQQYF
TRBV7-9	-	-	TRBJ1-2	TGTGCCAGCAGCTCGGAGAGTGGAGGCTACACCTTC	CASSSESGGYTF
TRBV6-5	-	once	TRBJ1-2	TGTGCCAGCAGTTACTCGCCCACGGACTATGGCTACACCTTC	CASSYSPTDYGYTF
TRBV25-1	TRBD1	-	TRBJ1-4	TGTGCCAGCAGTGAACAGGGGGCATTTAATGAAAAACTGTTTTTT	CASSEQGAFNEKLFF
TRBV6-5	TRBD1	-	TRBJ2-5	TGTGCCAGCAGTTACGACAGGGACCAAGAGACCCAGTACTTC	CASSYDRDQETQYF
TRBV19	TRBD1	-	TRBJ1-3	TGTGCCAGTAGTTTCTCGGACAGGAACTCTGGAAACACCATATATTTT	CASSFSDRNSGNTIYF
TRBV5-5	TRBD1	once	TRBJ1-2	TGTGCCAGCAGCTCCGGGACAGGGATCAACTATGGCTACACCTTC	CASSSGTGINYGYTF
TRBV5-4	-	once	TRBJ1-1	TGTGCCAGCAGCTCCCTTAGGAACACTGAAGCTTTCTTT	CASSSLRNTEAFF
TRBV5-5	TRBD1	-	TRBJ1-2	TGTGCCAGCAGCCTGGGACAGGTTAGCTATGGCTACACCTTC	CASSLGQVSYGYTF
TRBV7-2	TRBD1	-	TRBJ2-7	TGTGCCAGCAGCTGGAACAGGGGGAAGACCTACGAGCAGTACTTC	CASSWNRGKTYEQYF
TRBV13	-	-	TRBJ1-2	TGTGCCAGCAGCTTAGTCGGGACAACGGGAGGTGGCTACACCTTC	CASSLVGTTGGGYTF
TRBV28	TRBD2	-	TRBJ2-2	TGTGCCAGCAGTTTCATAGCGGGATTCACCGGGGAGCTGTTTTTT	CASSFIAGFTGELFF
TRBV28	-	-	TRBJ1-1	TGTGCCAGCAGCACAAGGGGAGGGTCGCAGGGAACCACTGAAGCTTTCTTT	CASSTRGGSQGTTEAFF
TRBV2	-	-	TRBJ1-2	TGTGCCAGCAGTGTCAGGCAGGGGTATGGCTACACCTTC	CASSVRQGYGYTF